This T cell receptor (beta chain) was identified during a study of human T cells and chemical hapten exposure. Germline V CDR1 and CDR2: DFQATT, SNEGSKA (reference sequence). This CDR3 has 11 amino acids. V lost 3 bases to trimming and J lost 9 bases, with 9 bases between them. Each CDR3 protein gets one entry after TCRdb re-called the RACE reads with MiXCR. The sample has approximately 57,000 distinct CDR3 sequences; approximately 9.9% are singletons. The time point here: pre-sensitization, week 0. The treatment was: therapeutic diphenylcyclopropenone sensitization with weekly scalp DPC. V and J are TRBV20-1 and TRBJ2-4; D gene uncertain. The sequenced sample was whole blood, obtained in connection with sensitization to the hapten diphenylcyclopropenone (DPC). The clonotype originates from a man in his forties with alopecia areata. Some clones in this sample may be carry-over from other donors' samples. The DNA for the CDR3 is TGCAGTGCTAGGCCTAATACCATTCAGTACTTC. Its translation is CSARPNTIQYF.